These 6 T cell receptor beta chains originate from one sample sequenced in a study of OX40 agonist ivuxolimab in advanced cancers. Assay used: immunoSEQ multiplex PCR; TCRdb lists only in-frame clones, some missing. This table has fewer than 45,000 clones, roughly 90% appearing once. The specimen comprised CD4+ or CD8+ T cells sorted from blood, sampled in a trial of the OX40 agonist ivuxolimab. These receptors were taken from an adult with an advanced solid tumor such as melanoma, head and neck, liver or kidney cancer.

The rearrangement joins TRBV9 to TRBJ2-3; tentatively, D is TRBD2 (5 bases). CDR3 size: 14 residues. Germline values: CDR1 SGDLS, CDR2 YYNGEE. Trimming took 1 base from V and 5 from J, leaving 11 bases between them. This chain's CDR3 is CASSVRRSGDTQYF. For the CDR3, the DNA is TGTGCCAGCAGCGTACGAAGAAGCGGAGATACGCAGTATTTT.

This rearrangement joins TRBV11-2 to TRBJ1-1, with 8 bases identical to TRBD1. Germline CDR1 is SGHAT and CDR2 is FQNNGV. There are 14 residues in the CDR3. After removal of 4 bases from V and 3 bases from J, the junction contained 4 bases not matched to a gene. The CDR3 protein is CASSWNRGDTEAFF. CDR3 DNA sequence: TGTGCCAGCAGCTGGAACAGGGGGGACACTGAAGCTTTCTTT.

This chain links TRBV2 with TRBJ2-5; 7 nucleotides agree with TRBD2. Trimming cost V 3 bases and J 1 base; bases outside gene matches: 5. This CDR3 comprises 15 residues. Germline V gives CDR1 SNHLY, CDR2 FYNNEI. In DNA, the CDR3 is TGTGCCAGCAGTGATGGCGGGGGACCCCAAGAGACCCAGTACTTC. Translated, it gives CASSDGGGPQETQYF.

The chain employs TRBV7-2 and TRBJ2-5; no definite D call. CDR3 length: 13 residues. Germline loops: CDR1 SGHTA, CDR2 FQGNSA. Trimming pared 3 bases from V and 5 bases from J, leaving 10 bases between. CDR3 in amino acids: CASSFISRETQYF. Here the CDR3 DNA reads TGTGCCAGCAGCTTTATTTCCCGGGAGACCCAGTACTTC.

V usage is TRBV27 and J usage is TRBJ1-1, with D unresolved. Deletions cut 6 bases from V and 5 bases from J, with 10 bases between. Per the germline V gene, CDR1 is MNHEY and CDR2 is SMNVEV (reference sequence). The CDR3 length is 12 residues. CDR3 bases: TGTGCCAGCAGCTCGTGGGGAACTGAAGCTTTCTTT. It translates to CASSSWGTEAFF.

The chain joins TRBV18 to TRBJ1-2; 10 bases are a match to TRBD1. This CDR3 comprises 14 residues. V shed 3 bases, J shed 7 bases, and the junction held 5 bases outside the gene matches. The germline V gene has CDR1 KGHSH and CDR2 LQKENI. The CDR3, as DNA: TGTGCCAGCTCACCCGAGGGACAGGGGAGTGGCTACACCTTC. Translated, it gives CASSPEGQGSGYTF. Filled out from reference TRBV18 and TRBJ1-2, the complete variable domain reads NAGVMQNPRHLVRRRGQEARLRCSPMKGHSHVYWYRQLPEEGLKFMVYLQKENIIDESGMPKERFSAEFPKEGPSILRIQQVVRGDSAAYFCASSPEGQGSGYTFGSGTRLTVV.